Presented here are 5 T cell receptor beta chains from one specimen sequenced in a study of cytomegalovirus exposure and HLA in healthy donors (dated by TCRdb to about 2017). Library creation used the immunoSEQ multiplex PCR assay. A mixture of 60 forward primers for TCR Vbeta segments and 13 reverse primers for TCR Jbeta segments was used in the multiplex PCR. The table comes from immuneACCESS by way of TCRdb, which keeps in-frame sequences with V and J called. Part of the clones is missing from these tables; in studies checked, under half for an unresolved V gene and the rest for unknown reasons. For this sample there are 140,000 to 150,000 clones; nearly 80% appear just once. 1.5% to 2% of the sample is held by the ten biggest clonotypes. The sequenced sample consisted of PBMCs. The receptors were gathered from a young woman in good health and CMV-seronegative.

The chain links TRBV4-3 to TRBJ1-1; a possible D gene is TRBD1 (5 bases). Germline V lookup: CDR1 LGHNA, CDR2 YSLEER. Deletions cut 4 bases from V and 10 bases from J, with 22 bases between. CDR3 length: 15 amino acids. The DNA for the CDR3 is TGCGCCAGCAGCCGGGTAGTGACAGACGTATTTGGAGCTTTCTTT. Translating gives CASSRVVTDVFGAFF.

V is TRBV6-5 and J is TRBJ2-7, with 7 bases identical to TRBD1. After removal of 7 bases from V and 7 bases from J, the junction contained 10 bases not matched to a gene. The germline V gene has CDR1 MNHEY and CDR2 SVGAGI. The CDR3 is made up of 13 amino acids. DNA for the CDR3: TGTGCCAGCAAGGGACAGACCTGGGGAGAGCAGTACTTC. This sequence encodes CASKGQTWGEQYF.

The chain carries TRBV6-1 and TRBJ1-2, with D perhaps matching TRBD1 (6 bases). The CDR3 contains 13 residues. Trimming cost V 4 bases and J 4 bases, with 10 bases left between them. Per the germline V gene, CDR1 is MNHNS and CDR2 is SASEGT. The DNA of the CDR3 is TGTGCCAGCAGTGGGGGGGGCGGCTATGGCTACACCTTC. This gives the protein CASSGGGGYGYTF.

The CDR3 spells CAIIIGVFSGNTIYF. CDR3 nucleotide sequence: TGTGCCATCATAATAGGGGTTTTCTCTGGAAACACCATATATTTT. This rearrangement joins TRBV6-1 to TRBJ1-3; possible D gene TRBD1, 5 bases. Germline CDR1 and CDR2: MNHNS and SASEGT. CDR3 length: 15 amino acids. V was cut by 10 bases and J by 0 bases, with 16 bases left in between.

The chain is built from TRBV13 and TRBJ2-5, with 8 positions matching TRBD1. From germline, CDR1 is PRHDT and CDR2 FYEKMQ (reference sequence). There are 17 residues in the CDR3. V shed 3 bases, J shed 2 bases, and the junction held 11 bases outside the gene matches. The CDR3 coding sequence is TGTGCCAGCAGCTTTGGAACCCCCGGGACAGGACAAGAGACCCAGTACTTC. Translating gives CASSFGTPGTGQETQYF.